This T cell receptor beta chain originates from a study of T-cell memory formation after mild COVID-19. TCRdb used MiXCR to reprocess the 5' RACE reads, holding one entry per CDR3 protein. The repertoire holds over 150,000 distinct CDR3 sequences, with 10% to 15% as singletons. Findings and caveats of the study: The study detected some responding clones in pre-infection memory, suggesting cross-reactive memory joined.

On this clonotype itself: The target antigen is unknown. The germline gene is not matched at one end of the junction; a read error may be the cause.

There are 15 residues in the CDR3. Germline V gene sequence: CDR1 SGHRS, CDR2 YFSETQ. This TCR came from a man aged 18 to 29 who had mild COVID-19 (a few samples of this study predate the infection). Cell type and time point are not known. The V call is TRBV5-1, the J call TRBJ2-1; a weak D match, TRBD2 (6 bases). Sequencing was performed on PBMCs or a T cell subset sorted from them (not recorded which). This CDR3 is CASSGTPSSYIEQFF. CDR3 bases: TGCGCCAGCAGCGGGACTCCGAGCTCCTACATTGAGCAGTTCTTC.